A selection of T cell receptor beta chains follows, all from one sample in a study of human T cells and chemical hapten exposure. TCRdb passed the RACE reads through MiXCR, listing each CDR3 protein once. In the table there are 300,000 to 450,000 distinct CDR3 sequences, 5.1% of which are singletons. Specimen: whole blood, collected in connection with sensitization to the hapten diphenylcyclopropenone (DPC). Receptor source: a woman aged 45-59 years with alopecia areata. Some clones in this sample may be carry-over from other donors' samples. The CDR3 runs from the conserved cysteine through the conserved F or W. Each record gives: D gene, V gene, J gene, clone size, CDR3 DNA, CDR3 protein. D genes are given only for firm matches. Only some rows state a clone size, as once, few, many or a class for expanded clones.

>NA|TRBV24-1|TRBJ2-3|many
TGTGCCACCAGTGATATCAGCGCCGCTAGCACAGATACGCAGTATTTT
CATSDISAASTDTQYF
>NA|TRBV3-1|TRBJ2-3|many
TGTGCCAGCAGCCAAGATGTCGGGACAGATACGCAGTATTTT
CASSQDVGTDTQYF
>TRBD1|TRBV4-3|TRBJ2-7|few
TGCGCCAGCAGCCAAGATTTCGGGACAGTAGGCGAGCAGTACTTC
CASSQDFGTVGEQYF
>NA|TRBV6-2/TRBV6-3|TRBJ2-1|many
TGTGCCAGTACACTAGCCGGCTCCTACAATGAGCAGTTCTTC
CASTLAGSYNEQFF
>NA|TRBV5-8|TRBJ1-5|many
TGTGCCAGCAGCTTGGGCCGCAGGGTAGGATTTCAGCCCCAGCATTTT
CASSLGRRVGFQPQHF
>NA|TRBV7-2|TRBJ1-4|NA
TGTGCCAGCAGCTTACTGGGGGCTGCTAATGAAAAACTGTTTTTT
CASSLLGAANEKLFF
>NA|TRBV12-3/TRBV12-4|TRBJ1-6|many
TGTGCCAGCAGTTTATCTTCACCCCTCCACTTT
CASSLSSPLHF
>NA|TRBV11-2|TRBJ2-3|few
TGTGCCAGCAGCCCAAGAGGAGCGGCCCCAGATACGCAGTATTTT
CASSPRGAAPDTQYF
>NA|TRBV13|TRBJ1-4|many
TGTGCCAGCAGCTTAGGGCGTGAGGACAGAAATGAAAAACTGTTTTTT
CASSLGREDRNEKLFF
>TRBD1|TRBV28|TRBJ2-5|many
TGTGCCACCGTGAACAGGGGGATCCAAGAGACCCAGTACTTC
CATVNRGIQETQYF
>NA|TRBV28|TRBJ1-5|many
TGTGCCAGCCATTCGTCTTACAATCAGCCCCAGCATTTT
CASHSSYNQPQHF
>TRBD1|TRBV20-1|TRBJ1-1|many
TGCAGTGCCAGAATCCCTACAGGGGTTGGGGAAGCTTTCTTT
CSARIPTGVGEAFF
>NA|TRBV7-4|TRBJ2-1|many
TGTGCCAGCAGCTTTACGTGGGTTGAGCAGTTCTTC
CASSFTWVEQFF
>NA|TRBV7-2|TRBJ2-7|few
TGTGCCAGCACCAAGGGCCCCCAGCGGGCCCTCGAGCAGTACTTC
CASTKGPQRALEQYF
>NA|TRBV6-5|TRBJ2-7|few
TGTGCCAGCAGTTCACACAGGGACTACGAGCAGTACTTC
CASSSHRDYEQYF
>TRBD1|TRBV6-5|TRBJ1-2|few
TGTGCCAGCAGGGTACAGGGGGCGTATGGCTACACCTTC
CASRVQGAYGYTF
>NA|TRBV7-8|TRBJ2-3|many
TGTGCCAGTGACGCGGCGGAAACTAGCACAGATACGCAGTATTTT
CASDAAETSTDTQYF
>NA|TRBV6-6|TRBJ2-7|many
TGTGCCAGCAGTTACTCGACAGGGAGGCACGAGCAGTACTTC
CASSYSTGRHEQYF
>NA|TRBV6-1|TRBJ1-1|NA
TGTGCCAGCGCAGAGAACACTGAAGCTTTCTTT
CASAENTEAFF
>NA|TRBV7-9|TRBJ2-7|many
TGTGCCAGCAGCCAGACTTCTACAGGGACCTACGAGCAGTACTTC
CASSQTSTGTYEQYF
>NA|TRBV20-1|TRBJ2-7|few
TGCAGTGCTGAAATAACAGGGATAATCGCCGAGCAGTACTTC
CSAEITGIIAEQYF
>NA|TRBV20-1|TRBJ2-1|many
TGCAGTGCTACCCGAGGAGCGAGTACCTACAATGAGCAGTTCTTC
CSATRGASTYNEQFF
>TRBD1|TRBV27|TRBJ1-4|few
TGTGCCAGCAGTCTCTCGACCGTGCAGGGGGGTAATGAAAAACTGTTTTTT
CASSLSTVQGGNEKLFF
>NA|TRBV20-1|TRBJ1-4|NA
TGCAGTGCTCGCGCAGTTTCTAATGAAAAACTGTTTTTT
CSARAVSNEKLFF
>TRBD1|TRBV5-6|TRBJ1-1|NA
TGTGCCAGCAGCTTTGGACAGGGCCACACTGAAGCTTTCTTT
CASSFGQGHTEAFF
>TRBD2|TRBV11-2|TRBJ2-1|NA
TGTGCCAGCAGCTTAAGATATTCTCGACTAGCGGGGATAATGATCTTC
CASSLRYSRLAGIMIF
>TRBD2|TRBV24-1|TRBJ2-7|many
TGTGCCACCAGTGATCGCCGGGAAACCCGCAGCGGGAGGGCCGGGCAGTACTTC
CATSDRRETRSGRAGQYF
>NA|TRBV18|TRBJ1-2|many
TGTGCCAGCTCACCTGACAGAATCTATGGCTACACCTTC
CASSPDRIYGYTF
>NA|TRBV12-3/TRBV12-4|TRBJ1-2|many
TGTGCCAGCAGCCCCGCGGGTTATAGAGGCTACACCTTC
CASSPAGYRGYTF
>TRBD1|TRBV7-9|TRBJ1-6|NA
TGTGCCAGCAGCTCGGACAGGGGCTTCGCTAATTCACCCCTCCACTTT
CASSSDRGFANSPLHF
>NA|TRBV6-5|TRBJ2-2|NA
TGTGCCAGCACCCCAGCCCCGGGATACGGGGAGCTGTTTTTT
CASTPAPGYGELFF
>NA|TRBV5-1|TRBJ2-3|NA
TGCGCCAGCACCCTCACAGATACGCAGTATTTT
CASTLTDTQYF
>TRBD2|TRBV6-5|TRBJ2-3|many
TGTGCCAGCAGCCGGACTAGCGGGGTAGGAGATACGCAGTATTTT
CASSRTSGVGDTQYF
>TRBD2|TRBV12-5|TRBJ2-3|NA
TGTGCTAGTGGTTTAGCCCCTACTAGCGGACGCACAGATACGCAGTATTTT
CASGLAPTSGRTDTQYF
>NA|TRBV4-3|TRBJ2-2|few
TGCGCCAGCAGCCAGGATTGGCGGGCGAACACCGGGGAGCTGTTTTTT
CASSQDWRANTGELFF
>NA|TRBV2|TRBJ2-7|few
TGTGCCAGCAGTGAGAACAGAGGGTTTTTATCCGAGCAGTACTTC
CASSENRGFLSEQYF
>TRBD2|TRBV20-1|TRBJ2-3|NA
TGCAGTCCCGAGAAGCGGGAGGAAGGGGCGCAGTATTTT
CSPEKREEGAQYF
>NA|TRBV6-6|TRBJ2-4|many
TGTGCGAGCAGTAGTGGGGGGATTCAGTACTTC
CASSSGGIQYF
>TRBD1|TRBV12-3/TRBV12-4|TRBJ2-2|many
TGTGCCAGCAGTCCGCCGGGACAGGGAGACACCGGGGAGCTGTTTTTT
CASSPPGQGDTGELFF
>NA|TRBV29-1|TRBJ2-7|few
TGCAGCGTTCGCCGCGGTTCCTCTAACTCCTACGAGCAGTACTTC
CSVRRGSSNSYEQYF
>TRBD1|TRBV27|TRBJ2-7|many
TGTGCCAGCAGTTTTGGGACAGGGAGCCCCTACGAGCAGTACTTC
CASSFGTGSPYEQYF
>NA|TRBV27|TRBJ2-7|NA
TGTGCCAGCAGTCCGAAAGGACAGTATCCCTACGAGCAGTACTTC
CASSPKGQYPYEQYF
>NA|TRBV28|TRBJ2-7|many
TGTGCCAGCAGGCCCGGGACGGGCTTCTACGAGCAGTACTTC
CASRPGTGFYEQYF
>TRBD2|TRBV6-1|TRBJ2-2|few
TGTGCCAGCAGCCTGGGGACTACCCGCGGGGAGCTGTTTTTT
CASSLGTTRGELFF
>NA|TRBV6-2/TRBV6-3|TRBJ1-5|many
TGTGCCAGCAGTTACTCGAGTCAGAACAATCAGCCCCAGCATTTT
CASSYSSQNNQPQHF
>NA|TRBV5-6|TRBJ1-1|many
TGTGCCAGCAGCTTGCCAAATGGTGAAGCTTTCTTT
CASSLPNGEAFF
>TRBD2|TRBV10-3|TRBJ2-2|few
TGTGCCATCTTCAGCGGGAGGAACACCGGGGAGCTGTTTTTT
CAIFSGRNTGELFF
>TRBD2|TRBV4-2|TRBJ2-2|NA
TGTGCCAGCAGCCAAGCATTGCGGGGGGGCACCGGGGAGCTGTTTTTT
CASSQALRGGTGELFF
>NA|TRBV9|TRBJ2-3|NA
TGTGCCAGTAGCCGGGACCACCGGGCAGATACGCAGTATTTT
CASSRDHRADTQYF
>NA|TRBV5-1|TRBJ2-5|many
TGCGCCAGCAGCCCCCAGGACGGACAAGAGACCCAGTACTTC
CASSPQDGQETQYF
>TRBD1|TRBV11-1|TRBJ2-3|many
TGTGCCAGCAGTTCCCGGACAGGGGGACTCACAGATACGCAGTATTTT
CASSSRTGGLTDTQYF
>NA|TRBV6-2/TRBV6-3|TRBJ2-4|many
TGTGCCAGCGGGAAACAGGGCGTTGCGGCCAAAAACATTCAGTACTTC
CASGKQGVAAKNIQYF
>NA|TRBV28|TRBJ2-3|many
TGTGCCAGCACTTCAGATACGCAGTATTTT
CASTSDTQYF
>NA|TRBV29-1|TRBJ1-5|many
TGCAGCGTTGAGGGTGAGACAGGAGGACGTAGCAATCAGCCCCAGCATTTT
CSVEGETGGRSNQPQHF
>NA|TRBV20-1|TRBJ1-4|NA
TGCAGTGCTAGCGGGGGGCCGTCAACTAATGAAAAACTGTTTTTT
CSASGGPSTNEKLFF
>TRBD2|TRBV7-2|TRBJ2-3|few
TGTGCCAGCAGCTCCCGGACTAGTTGGACAGATACGCAGTATTTT
CASSSRTSWTDTQYF
>NA|TRBV29-1|TRBJ2-6|many
TGCAGCGTTTTTGGCCTGGGAGACAAAGACTCTGGGGCCAACGTCCTGACTTTC
CSVFGLGDKDSGANVLTF
>NA|TRBV27|TRBJ1-6|NA
TGTGCCAGCAGTTTATACCCGGGGACCAATTCACCCCTCCACTTT
CASSLYPGTNSPLHF
>NA|TRBV28|TRBJ2-7|many
TGTGCCAGCAGTCGGGGAGACATCGGAGCCTCCTACGAGCAGTACTTC
CASSRGDIGASYEQYF
>NA|TRBV4-3|TRBJ2-7|many
TGCGCCAGCAGCCAAGAGGGACGGGGATCCTACGAGCAGTACTTC
CASSQEGRGSYEQYF